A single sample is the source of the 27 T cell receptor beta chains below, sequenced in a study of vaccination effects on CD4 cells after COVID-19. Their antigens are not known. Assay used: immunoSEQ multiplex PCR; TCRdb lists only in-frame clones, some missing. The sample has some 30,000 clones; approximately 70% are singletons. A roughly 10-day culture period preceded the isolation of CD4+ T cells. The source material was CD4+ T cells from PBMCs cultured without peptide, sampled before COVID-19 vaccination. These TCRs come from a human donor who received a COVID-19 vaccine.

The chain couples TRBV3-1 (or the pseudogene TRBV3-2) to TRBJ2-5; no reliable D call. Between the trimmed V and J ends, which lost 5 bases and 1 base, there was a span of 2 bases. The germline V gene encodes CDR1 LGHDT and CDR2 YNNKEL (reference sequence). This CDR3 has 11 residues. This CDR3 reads CASSTQETQYF. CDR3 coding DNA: TGTGCCAGCAGCACCCAAGAGACCCAGTACTTC.

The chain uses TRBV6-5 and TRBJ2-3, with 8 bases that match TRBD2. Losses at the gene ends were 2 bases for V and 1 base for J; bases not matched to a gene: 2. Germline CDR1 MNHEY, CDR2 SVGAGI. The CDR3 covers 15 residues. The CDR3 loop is CASSYAGGGTDTQYF. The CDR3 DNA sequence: TGTGCCAGCAGTTACGCGGGGGGCGGCACAGATACGCAGTATTTT.

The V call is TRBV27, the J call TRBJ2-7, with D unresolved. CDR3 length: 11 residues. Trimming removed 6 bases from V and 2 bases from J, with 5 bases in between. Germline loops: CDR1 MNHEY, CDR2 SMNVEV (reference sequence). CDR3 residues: CASRGAYEQYF. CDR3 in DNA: TGTGCCAGCAGAGGAGCCTACGAGCAGTACTTC.

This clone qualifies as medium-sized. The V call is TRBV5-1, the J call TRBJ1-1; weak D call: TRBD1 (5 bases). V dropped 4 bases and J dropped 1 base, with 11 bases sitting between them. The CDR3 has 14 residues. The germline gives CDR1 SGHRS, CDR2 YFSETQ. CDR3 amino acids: CASSVQAGNTEAFF. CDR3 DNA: TGCGCCAGCAGCGTACAGGCGGGGAACACTGAAGCTTTCTTT. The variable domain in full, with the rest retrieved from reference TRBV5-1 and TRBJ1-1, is KAGVTQTPRYLIKTRGQQVTLSCSPISGHRSVSWYQQTPGQGLQFLFEYFSETQRNKGNFPGRFSGRQFSNSRSEMNVSTLELGDSALYLCASSVQAGNTEAFFGQGTRLTVV.

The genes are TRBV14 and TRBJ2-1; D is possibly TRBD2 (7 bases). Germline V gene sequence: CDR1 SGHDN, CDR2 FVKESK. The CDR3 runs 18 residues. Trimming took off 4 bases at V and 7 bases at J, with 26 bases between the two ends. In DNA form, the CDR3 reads TGTGCCAGCAGCCGAAGGGCCCTAAGGGGGAGGGAGGGAAATGAGCAGTTCTTC. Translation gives CASSRRALRGREGNEQFF.

The CDR3 bases are TGTGCCAGCAGCTTATCCAGTCTGTCACCCCTCCACTTT. It translates to CASSLSSLSPLHF. The rearrangement joins TRBV11-2 to TRBJ1-6; D uncertain. The germline gives CDR1 SGHAT, CDR2 FQNNGV. The CDR3 is 13 amino acids. V was clipped by 2 bases and J by 10 bases, with 9 bases between them.

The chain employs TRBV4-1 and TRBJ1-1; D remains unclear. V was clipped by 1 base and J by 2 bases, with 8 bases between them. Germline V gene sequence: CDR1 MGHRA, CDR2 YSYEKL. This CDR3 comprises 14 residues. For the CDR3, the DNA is TGCGCCAGCAGCCAAGGAACAGTCAACACTGAAGCTTTCTTT. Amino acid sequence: CASSQGTVNTEAFF.

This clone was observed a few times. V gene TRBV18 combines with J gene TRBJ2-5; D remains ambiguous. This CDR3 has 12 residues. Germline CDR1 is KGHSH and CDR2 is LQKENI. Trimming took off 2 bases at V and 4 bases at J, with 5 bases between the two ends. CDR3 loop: CASSPASETQYF. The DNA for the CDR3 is TGTGCCAGCTCACCAGCCTCAGAGACCCAGTACTTC.

In DNA form, the CDR3 reads TGTGCCAGCAGTGCCCCCGTTGGGCCGAACACTGAAGCTTTCTTT. Translating it yields CASSAPVGPNTEAFF. The V call is TRBV6-4, the J call TRBJ1-1; the D is unclear. Germline V gene sequence: CDR1 MRHNA, CDR2 SNTAGT. V was pared by 4 bases and J by 1 base, with 13 bases between. The CDR3 contains 15 residues.

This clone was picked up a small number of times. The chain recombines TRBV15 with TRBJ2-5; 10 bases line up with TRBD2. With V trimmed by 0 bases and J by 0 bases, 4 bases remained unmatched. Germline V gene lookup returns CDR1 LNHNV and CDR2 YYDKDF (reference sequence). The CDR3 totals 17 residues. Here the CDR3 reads CATSRDSGGPNQETQYF. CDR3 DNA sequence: TGTGCCACCAGCAGAGATAGCGGGGGGCCCAACCAAGAGACCCAGTACTTC.

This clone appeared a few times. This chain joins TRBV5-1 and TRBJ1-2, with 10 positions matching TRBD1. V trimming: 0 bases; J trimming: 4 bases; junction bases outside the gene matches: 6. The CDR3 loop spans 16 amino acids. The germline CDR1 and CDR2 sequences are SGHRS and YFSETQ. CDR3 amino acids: CASSLEGGTGAYGYTF. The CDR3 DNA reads TGCGCCAGCAGCTTGGAGGGCGGGACAGGGGCCTATGGCTACACCTTC.

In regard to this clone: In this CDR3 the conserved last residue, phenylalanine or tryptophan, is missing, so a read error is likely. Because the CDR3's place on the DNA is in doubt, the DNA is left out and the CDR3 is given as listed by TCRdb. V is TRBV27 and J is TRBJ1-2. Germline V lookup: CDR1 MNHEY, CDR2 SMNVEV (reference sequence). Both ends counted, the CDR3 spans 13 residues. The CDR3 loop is CASSLRRDGGETL.

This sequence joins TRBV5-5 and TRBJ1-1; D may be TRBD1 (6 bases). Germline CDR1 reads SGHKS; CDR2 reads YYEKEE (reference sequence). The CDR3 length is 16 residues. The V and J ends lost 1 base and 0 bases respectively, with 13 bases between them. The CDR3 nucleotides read TGTGCCAGCAGCTTGTTTAAAGACAGGCTGAACACTGAAGCTTTCTTT. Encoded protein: CASSLFKDRLNTEAFF.

The DNA for the CDR3 is TGTGCCAGCATGGTACAGGGGGACGGAAATTCACCCCTCCACTTT. This translates into CASMVQGDGNSPLHF. The V gene is TRBV6-6, the J gene TRBJ1-6; 8 positions agree with TRBD1. Germline CDR1 MNHNY, CDR2 SVGAGI (reference sequence). This CDR3 region has 15 residues. Germline trimming cut 7 bases from V and 7 bases from J; bases unmatched to any gene: 9.

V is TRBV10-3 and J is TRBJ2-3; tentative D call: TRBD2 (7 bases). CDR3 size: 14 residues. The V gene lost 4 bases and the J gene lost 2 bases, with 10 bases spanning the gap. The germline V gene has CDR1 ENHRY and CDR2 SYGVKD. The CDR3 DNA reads TGTGCCATCAGTGGAGGGGGGGCCACAGATACGCAGTATTTT. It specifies CAISGGGATDTQYF.

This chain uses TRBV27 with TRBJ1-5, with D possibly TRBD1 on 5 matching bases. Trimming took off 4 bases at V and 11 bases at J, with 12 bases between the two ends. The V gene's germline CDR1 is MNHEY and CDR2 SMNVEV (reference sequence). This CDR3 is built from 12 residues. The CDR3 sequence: CASSSVGGAQHF. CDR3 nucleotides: TGTGCCAGCAGTTCCGTAGGAGGGGCCCAGCATTTT.

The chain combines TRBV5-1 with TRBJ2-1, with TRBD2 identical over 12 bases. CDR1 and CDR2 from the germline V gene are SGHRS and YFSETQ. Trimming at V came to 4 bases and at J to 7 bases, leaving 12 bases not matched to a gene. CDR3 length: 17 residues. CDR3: CASSLRLAGDKRNEQFF. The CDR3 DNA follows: TGCGCCAGCAGCCTCCGACTAGCGGGAGACAAGAGGAATGAGCAGTTCTTC.

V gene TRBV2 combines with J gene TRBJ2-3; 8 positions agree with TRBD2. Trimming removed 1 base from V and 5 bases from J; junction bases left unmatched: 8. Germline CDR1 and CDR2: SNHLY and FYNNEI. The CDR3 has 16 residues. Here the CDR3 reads CASSEGLARGRDTQYF. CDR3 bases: TGTGCCAGCAGTGAAGGACTAGCGCGGGGGAGAGATACGCAGTATTTT.

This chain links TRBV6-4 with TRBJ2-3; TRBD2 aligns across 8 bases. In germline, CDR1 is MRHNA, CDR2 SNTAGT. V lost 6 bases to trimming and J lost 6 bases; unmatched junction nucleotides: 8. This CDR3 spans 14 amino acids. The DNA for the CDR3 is TGTGCCAGCAGCTTGGGGACTAGAAGTGATACGCAGTATTTT. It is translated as CASSLGTRSDTQYF.

The CDR3 is CAISESGREGETQYF. The CDR3 DNA reads as TGTGCCATCAGTGAGTCGGGCAGGGAGGGAGAGACCCAGTACTTC. This rearrangement joins TRBV10-3 to TRBJ2-5; 7 bases match TRBD2. The germline gives CDR1 ENHRY, CDR2 SYGVKD. The CDR3 consists of 15 residues. V was pared by 0 bases and J by 4 bases, with 5 bases of the junction left unmatched.

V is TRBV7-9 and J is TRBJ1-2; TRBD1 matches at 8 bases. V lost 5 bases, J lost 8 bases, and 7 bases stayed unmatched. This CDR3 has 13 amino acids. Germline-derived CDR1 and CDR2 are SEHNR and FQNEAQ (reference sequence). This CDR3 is CASSMTGVGGYTF. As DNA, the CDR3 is TGTGCCAGCAGCATGACAGGGGTTGGAGGCTACACCTTC.

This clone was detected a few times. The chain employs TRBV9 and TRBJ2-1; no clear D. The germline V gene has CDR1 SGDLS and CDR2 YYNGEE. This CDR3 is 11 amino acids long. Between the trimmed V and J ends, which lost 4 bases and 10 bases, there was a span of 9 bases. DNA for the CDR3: TGTGCCAGCAGCCCTCTCCGGGAGCAGTTCTTC. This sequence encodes CASSPLREQFF.

The CDR3 DNA reads TGTGCCAGCAGCTTAGGATTGGGGGGGTCGGCTGAAGCTTTCTTT. Protein product: CASSLGLGGSAEAFF. The chain uses TRBV7-6 and TRBJ1-1; D might be TRBD1 (5 bases). This CDR3 is built from 15 residues. Looked up from germline, CDR1 is SGHVS and CDR2 is FNYEAQ. Trimming shortened V by 1 base and J by 6 bases, and 15 bases separated the two germline ends.

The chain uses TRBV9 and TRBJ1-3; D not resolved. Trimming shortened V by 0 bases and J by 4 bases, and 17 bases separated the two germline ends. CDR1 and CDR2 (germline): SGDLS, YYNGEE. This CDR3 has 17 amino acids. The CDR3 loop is CASSVDVGRKIGNTIYF. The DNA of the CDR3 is TGTGCCAGCAGCGTAGACGTCGGCCGAAAAATAGGAAACACCATATATTTT.

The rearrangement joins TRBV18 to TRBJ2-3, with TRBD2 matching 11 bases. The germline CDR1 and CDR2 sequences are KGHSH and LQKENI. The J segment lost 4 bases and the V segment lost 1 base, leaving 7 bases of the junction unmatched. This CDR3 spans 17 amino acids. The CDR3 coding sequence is TGTGCCAGCTCACCACGTCTGTCTAGCGGGAGGTCAGATACGCAGTATTTT. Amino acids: CASSPRLSSGRSDTQYF.

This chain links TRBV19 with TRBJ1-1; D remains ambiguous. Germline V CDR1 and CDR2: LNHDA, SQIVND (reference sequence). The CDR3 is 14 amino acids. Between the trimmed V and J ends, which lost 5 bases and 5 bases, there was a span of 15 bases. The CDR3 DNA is TGTGCCAGTAGTCTAAAATCATTTAGAACTGAAGCTTTCTTT. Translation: CASSLKSFRTEAFF.

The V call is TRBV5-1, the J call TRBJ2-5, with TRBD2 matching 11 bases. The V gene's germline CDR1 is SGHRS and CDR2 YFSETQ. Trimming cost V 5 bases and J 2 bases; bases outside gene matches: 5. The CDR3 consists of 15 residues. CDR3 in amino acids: CASSKLAGVQETQYF. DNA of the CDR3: TGCGCCAGCAGTAAACTAGCGGGGGTACAAGAGACCCAGTACTTC.